This passage covers 14 T cell receptor beta chains from one sample sequenced in a study of CD8 T cells in ankylosing spondylitis. TCRdb passed the 5' RACE reads through MiXCR, listing each CDR3 protein once. The sample includes 200,000 to 300,000 distinct CDR3 sequences, around 10% of them seen just once. The source material was blood, either unsorted or a sorted T cell fraction (not recorded which). These receptors all come from a male donor with ankylosing spondylitis or in good health (not recorded which).

This clonotype was detected many times. This chain joins TRBV12-3 or TRBV12-4 and TRBJ2-5; tentative D call: TRBD2 (5 bases). With 2 bases removed from V and 4 bases from J, the gap between germline ends came to 8 bases. The CDR3 loop spans 13 amino acids. This CDR3 is CASSLHGGETQYF. The CDR3, as DNA: TGTGCCAGCAGTTTACATGGAGGAGAGACCCAGTACTTC.

The rearrangement joins TRBV18 to TRBJ1-1; 9 nucleotides align to TRBD1. This CDR3 contains 13 residues. Losses at the gene ends were 5 bases for V and 5 bases for J; bases not matched to a gene: 3. Germline V CDR1 and CDR2: KGHSH, LQKENI. CDR3 residues: CASSGDRATEAFF. Here the CDR3 DNA reads TGTGCCAGCTCAGGGGACAGGGCGACTGAAGCTTTCTTT.

This clonotype showed up many times. V gene TRBV9 combines with J gene TRBJ2-3, with 11 bases aligning to TRBD2. J gave up 4 bases and V 3 bases, and 4 bases lay outside the gene matches. This CDR3 contains 15 residues. CDR1 SGDLS and CDR2 YYNGEE come from the germline V gene. The CDR3 DNA sequence: TGTGCCAGCAGCGCGGGACTAGCGGAACCAGATACGCAGTATTTT. It is translated as CASSAGLAEPDTQYF.

At least ten counts were recorded for this clonotype. The genes are TRBV6-1 and TRBJ2-1; no definite D call. Germline V gene data show CDR1 as MNHNS and CDR2 as SASEGT. Between the trimmed V and J ends, which lost 1 base and 0 bases, there was a span of 10 bases. This CDR3 has 16 residues. This chain's CDR3 is CASSEEPSGSYNEQFF. The CDR3 DNA reads TGTGCCAGCAGTGAAGAACCTTCAGGCTCCTACAATGAGCAGTTCTTC.

This clonotype was recorded many times. This chain links TRBV20-1 with TRBJ2-7, with TRBD1 matching over 9 bases. The V segment lost 5 bases and the J segment 4 bases; nucleotides outside the gene matches: 9. The germline V gene has CDR1 DFQATT and CDR2 SNEGSKA (reference sequence). The CDR3 runs 14 residues. CDR3 sequence: CSASDGTGQYEQYF. The CDR3 nucleotides read TGCAGTGCTTCCGACGGGACAGGGCAGTACGAGCAGTACTTC.

The sample holds one count of this clonotype. The junction departs from germline at one end; a sequencing error may be responsible. The chain is built from TRBV2 and TRBJ2-2, with 7 bases that match TRBD2. CDR1 and CDR2 (germline): SNHLY, FYNNEI. CDR3 length equals 15 residues. CDR3 protein: CASGSGLGNPGELFF. Written as DNA, the CDR3 is TGTGCCAGTGGTAGTGGACTAGGGAACCCCGGGGAGCTGTTTTTT.

This clonotype appeared many times. The CDR3 here is CSAEAGGTEAFF. CDR3 in DNA: TGCAGTGCTGAGGCGGGGGGCACTGAAGCTTTCTTT. The V and J genes are TRBV20-1 and TRBJ1-1; D possibly corresponds to TRBD1 (5 bases). This CDR3 contains 12 residues. Trimming removed 5 bases from V and 4 bases from J, with 11 bases in between. Per germline, CDR1 DFQATT and CDR2 SNEGSKA (reference sequence).

This clonotype was observed many times. The chain combines TRBV12-3 or TRBV12-4 with TRBJ1-2; the match to TRBD1 covers 8 bases. The CDR3 has 14 amino acids. The V gene end was trimmed by 6 bases and the J gene end by 8 bases; junction bases not matched to a gene: 11. The CDR3 coding sequence is TGTGCCAGCAGCCTGACAGGGGCTCCCCTGGGCTACACCTTC. Residues: CASSLTGAPLGYTF.

The chain recombines TRBV18 with TRBJ2-1; 13 nucleotides match TRBD2. V was pared by 3 bases and J by 10 bases, with 6 bases of the junction left unmatched. The CDR3 contains 15 residues. Germline V gene lookup returns CDR1 KGHSH and CDR2 LQKENI. In nucleotides, the CDR3 is TGTGCCAGCTCACCTGTGGGACTAGCGGGGAACGAGCAGTTCTTC. Translated: CASSPVGLAGNEQFF.

This clonotype has a handful of counts. The J gene is TRBJ2-2, the V gene TRBV11-2, with TRBD2 matching 11 bases. The ends lost 8 bases at V and 5 bases at J; junction bases unmatched: 19. The CDR3 spans 19 residues. Germline V gives CDR1 SGHAT, CDR2 FQNNGV. DNA of the CDR3: TGTGCCAGCCAGCTTGGGGTAGCGGGGGGGAAGGAGGCTACCGGGGAGCTGTTTTTT. It specifies CASQLGVAGGKEATGELFF.

For this clonotype: It may be a read error: a sequence one base away is much more abundant. This chain links TRBV7-9 with TRBJ2-2; D is unclear. CDR1 SEHNR and CDR2 FQNEAQ come from the germline V gene (reference sequence). Trimming removed 5 bases from V and 6 bases from J, with 13 bases in between. The CDR3 is 14 residues long. The DNA of the CDR3 is TGTGCCAGCAGCCCCCGAAGCAACGCCGGGGAGCTGTTTTTT. It encodes CASSPRSNAGELFF.

This clonotype showed up many times. The chain employs TRBV6-1 and TRBJ1-2; unclear D gene. This CDR3 contains 13 residues. Germline CDR1 and CDR2: MNHNS and SASEGT. The V and J ends lost 6 bases and 4 bases respectively, with 12 bases between them. The CDR3 DNA sequence: TGTGCCAGCAGCCCGAAGAGAACCTATGGCTACACCTTC. Residues: CASSPKRTYGYTF.

This clonotype was detected many times. This rearrangement joins TRBV5-6 to TRBJ1-5; D not certain. Germline assignment: CDR1 SGHDT and CDR2 YYEEEE. The CDR3 consists of 14 residues. V shed 4 bases and J shed 6 bases, with 14 bases lying between them. The DNA of the CDR3 is TGTGCCAGCAGCCTCAGCGGTTTGGGTCAGCCCCAGCATTTT. The encoded protein is CASSLSGLGQPQHF.

In its sample, this clonotype was seen many times. The genes are TRBV5-1 and TRBJ2-1; D is undetermined. Germline V lookup: CDR1 SGHRS, CDR2 YFSETQ. V was pared by 0 bases and J by 10 bases, with 11 bases between. This CDR3 region has 13 residues. CDR3 DNA sequence: TGCGCCAGCAGCTTGGCCGGAAGCCAGGAGCAGTTCTTC. Amino acids: CASSLAGSQEQFF. Drawing the rest from reference TRBV5-1 and TRBJ2-1, the complete variable domain is KAGVTQTPRYLIKTRGQQVTLSCSPISGHRSVSWYQQTPGQGLQFLFEYFSETQRNKGNFPGRFSGRQFSNSRSEMNVSTLELGDSALYLCASSLAGSQEQFFGPGTRLTVL.